The clone carrying this TCR beta chain was observed a handful of times. What it binds is unknown. This entry comes from a study of response to subunit inactivated influenza vaccine. TCRdb processed the RT-PCR reads anew with MiXCR; each CDR3 protein has one entry. Among approximately 310,000 distinct CDR3 sequences listed, about a fifth were seen once. This CDR3 has 14 amino acids. V gave up 4 bases and J gave up 4 bases, with 11 bases separating them. In germline, CDR1 is SGHRS, CDR2 YFSETQ. Study-wide results and limits: The authors proposed limited new T cell recruitment per seasonal influenza vaccination.

This clonotype was sampled from a man aged 50 to 75 who received an inactivated influenza vaccine. This chain uses TRBV5-1 with TRBJ2-2; a possible D gene is TRBD1 (6 bases). The specimen was PBMCs from blood, collected roughly 20 months after vaccination. As DNA, the CDR3 is TGCGCCAGCAGCACCGGGACAACCACCGGGGAGCTGTTTTTT. Translated: CASSTGTTTGELFF.